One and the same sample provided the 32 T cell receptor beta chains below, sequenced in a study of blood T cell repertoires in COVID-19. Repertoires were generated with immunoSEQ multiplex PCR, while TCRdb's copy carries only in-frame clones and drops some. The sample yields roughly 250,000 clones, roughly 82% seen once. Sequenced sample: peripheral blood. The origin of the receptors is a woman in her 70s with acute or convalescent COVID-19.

This CDR3 is CASSLGAGGRYEQYF. Here the CDR3 DNA reads TGTGCCAGCAGCTTAGGGGCGGGGGGCCGGTACGAGCAGTACTTC. J is TRBJ2-7 and V is TRBV7-9; TRBD2 matches 8 bases. The CDR3 has 15 residues. V trimming: 1 base; J trimming: 4 bases; junction bases outside the gene matches: 6. In germline, CDR1 is SEHNR, CDR2 FQNEAQ (reference sequence). The full variable domain, in which reference TRBV7-9 and TRBJ2-7 provide the parts outside the CDR3, is DTGVSQNPRHKITKRGQNVTFRCDPISEHNRLYWYRQTLGQGPEFLTYFQNEAQLEKSRLLSDRFSAERPKGSFSTLEIQRTEQGDSAMYLCASSLGAGGRYEQYFGPGTRLTVT.

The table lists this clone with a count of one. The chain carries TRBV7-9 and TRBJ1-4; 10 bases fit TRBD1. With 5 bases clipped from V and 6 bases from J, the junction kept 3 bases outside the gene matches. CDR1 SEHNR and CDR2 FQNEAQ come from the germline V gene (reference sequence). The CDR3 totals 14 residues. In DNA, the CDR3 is TGTGCCAGCAGCCCGGGACAGGGGTATGAAAAACTGTTTTTT. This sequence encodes CASSPGQGYEKLFF.

Here the CDR3 reads CASRGYNEQFF. CDR3 coding DNA: TGTGCCAGCCGCGGGTACAATGAGCAGTTCTTC. The chain is built from TRBV2 and TRBJ2-1; D is possibly TRBD2 (5 bases). The CDR3 totals 11 residues. Germline V gene sequence: CDR1 SNHLY, CDR2 FYNNEI. The ends were cut back, 8 bases at V and 4 bases at J, with 6 bases in the middle.

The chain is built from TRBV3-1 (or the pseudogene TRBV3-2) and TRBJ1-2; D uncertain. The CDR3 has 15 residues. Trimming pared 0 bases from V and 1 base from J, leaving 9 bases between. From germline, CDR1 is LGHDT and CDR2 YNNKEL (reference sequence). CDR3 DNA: TGTGCCAGCAGCCAAGATCCCGGGGTTAACTATGGCTACACCTTC. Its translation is CASSQDPGVNYGYTF.

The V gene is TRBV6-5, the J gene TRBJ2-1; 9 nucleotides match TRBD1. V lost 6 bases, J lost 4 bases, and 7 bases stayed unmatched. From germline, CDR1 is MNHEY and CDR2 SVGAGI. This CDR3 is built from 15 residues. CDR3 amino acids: CASSWTGDQYNEQFF. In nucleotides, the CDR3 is TGTGCCAGCAGCTGGACAGGGGACCAATACAATGAGCAGTTCTTC.

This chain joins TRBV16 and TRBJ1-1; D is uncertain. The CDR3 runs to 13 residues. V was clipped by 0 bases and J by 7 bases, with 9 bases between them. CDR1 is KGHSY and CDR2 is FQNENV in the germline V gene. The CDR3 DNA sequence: TGTGCCAGCAGCCAATCCCCGGGAGGTGAAGCTTTCTTT. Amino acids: CASSQSPGGEAFF.

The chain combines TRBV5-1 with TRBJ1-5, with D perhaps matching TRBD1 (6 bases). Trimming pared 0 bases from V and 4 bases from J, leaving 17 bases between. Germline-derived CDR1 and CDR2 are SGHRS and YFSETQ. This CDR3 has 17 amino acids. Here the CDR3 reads CASSLGGSAGVNQPQHF. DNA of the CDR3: TGCGCCAGCAGCTTGGGAGGTAGCGCAGGGGTGAATCAGCCCCAGCATTTT.

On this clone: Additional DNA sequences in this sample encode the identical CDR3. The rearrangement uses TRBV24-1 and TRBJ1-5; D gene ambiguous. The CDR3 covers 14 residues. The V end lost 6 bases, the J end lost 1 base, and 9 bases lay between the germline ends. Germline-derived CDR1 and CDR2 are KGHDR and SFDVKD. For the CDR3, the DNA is TGTGCCACCAGTCGCGAGGGAAGCAATCAGCCCCAGCATTTT. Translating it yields CATSREGSNQPQHF.

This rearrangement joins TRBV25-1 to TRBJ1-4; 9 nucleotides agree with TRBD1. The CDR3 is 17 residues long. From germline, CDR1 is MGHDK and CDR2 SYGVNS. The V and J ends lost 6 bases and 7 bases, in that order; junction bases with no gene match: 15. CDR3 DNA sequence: TGTGCCAGCAGACAAACCACAGGGGGCCGATCACGTGAAAAACTGTTTTTT. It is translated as CASRQTTGGRSREKLFF.

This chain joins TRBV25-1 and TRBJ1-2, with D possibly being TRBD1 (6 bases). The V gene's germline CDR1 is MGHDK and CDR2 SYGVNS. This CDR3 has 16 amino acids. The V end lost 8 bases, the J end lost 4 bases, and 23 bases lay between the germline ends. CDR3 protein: CASASLLGALFYGYTF. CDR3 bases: TGTGCCAGCGCCTCCTTGCTGGGGGCACTCTTCTATGGCTACACCTTC.

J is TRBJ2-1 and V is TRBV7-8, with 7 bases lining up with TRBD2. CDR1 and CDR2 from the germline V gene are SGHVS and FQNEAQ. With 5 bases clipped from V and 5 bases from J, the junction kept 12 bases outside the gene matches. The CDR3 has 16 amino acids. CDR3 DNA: TGTGCCAGCAGCCCGCGCCCCGGGAGGCTCAACAATGAGCAGTTCTTC. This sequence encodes CASSPRPGRLNNEQFF. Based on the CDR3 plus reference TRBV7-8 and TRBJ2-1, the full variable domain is GAGVSQSPRYKVAKRGQDVALRCDPISGHVSLFWYQQALGQGPEFLTYFQNEAQLDKSGLPSDRFFAERPEGSVSTLKIQRTQQEDSAVYLCASSPRPGRLNNEQFFGPGTRLTVL.

DNA for the CDR3: TGTGCCAGCAGCCTCACATCTGGGGGGGACACTGAAGCTTTCTTT. Its translation: CASSLTSGGDTEAFF. This chain connects TRBV3-1 (or the pseudogene TRBV3-2) to TRBJ1-1; tentatively, D is TRBD1 (5 bases). This CDR3 region has 15 residues. V lost 4 bases and J 3 bases, leaving 15 bases between the germline ends. In germline, CDR1 is LGHDT, CDR2 YNNKEL (reference sequence).

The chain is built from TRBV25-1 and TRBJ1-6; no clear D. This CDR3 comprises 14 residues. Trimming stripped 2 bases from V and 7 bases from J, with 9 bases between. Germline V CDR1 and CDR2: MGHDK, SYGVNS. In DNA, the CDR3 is TGTGCCAGCAGTGAACCGGGAGGGAATTCACCCCTCCACTTT. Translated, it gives CASSEPGGNSPLHF.

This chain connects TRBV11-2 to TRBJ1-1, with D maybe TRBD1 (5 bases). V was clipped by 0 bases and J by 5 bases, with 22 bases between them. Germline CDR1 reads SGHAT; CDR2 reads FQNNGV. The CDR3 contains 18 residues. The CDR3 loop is CASSLEFQGLGEETEAFF. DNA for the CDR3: TGTGCCAGCAGCTTAGAGTTTCAGGGATTGGGTGAGGAGACTGAAGCTTTCTTT.

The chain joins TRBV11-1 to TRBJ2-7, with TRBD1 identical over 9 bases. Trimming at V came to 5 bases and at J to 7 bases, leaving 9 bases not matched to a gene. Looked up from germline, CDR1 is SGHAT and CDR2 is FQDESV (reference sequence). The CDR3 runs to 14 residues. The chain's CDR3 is CASSGWDRVGEQYF. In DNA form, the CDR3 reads TGTGCCAGCAGCGGCTGGGACAGGGTCGGTGAGCAGTACTTC. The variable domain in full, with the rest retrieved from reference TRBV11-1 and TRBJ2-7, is EAEVAQSPRYKITEKSQAVAFWCDPISGHATLYWYRQILGQGPELLVQFQDESVVDDSQLPKDRFSAERLKGVDSTLKIQPAELGDSAMYLCASSGWDRVGEQYFGPGTRLTVT.

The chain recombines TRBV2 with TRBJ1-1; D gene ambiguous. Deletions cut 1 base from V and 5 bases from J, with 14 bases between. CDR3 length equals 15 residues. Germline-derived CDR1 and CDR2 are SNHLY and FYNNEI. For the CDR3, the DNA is TGTGCCAGCAGTGAAGGCCCGGGGTCGGTTACTGAAGCTTTCTTT. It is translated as CASSEGPGSVTEAFF.

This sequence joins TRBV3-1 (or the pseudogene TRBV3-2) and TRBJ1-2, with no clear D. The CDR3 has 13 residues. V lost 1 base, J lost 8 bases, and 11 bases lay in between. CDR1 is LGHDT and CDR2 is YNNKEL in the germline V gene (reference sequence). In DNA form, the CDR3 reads TGTGCCAGCAGCCAAGGGAGGCGGGAGGGCTACACCTTC. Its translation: CASSQGRREGYTF.

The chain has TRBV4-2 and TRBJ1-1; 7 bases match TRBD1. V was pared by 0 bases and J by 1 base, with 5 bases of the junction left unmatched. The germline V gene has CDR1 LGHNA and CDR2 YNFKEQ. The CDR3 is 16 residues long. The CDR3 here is CASSQDVGQKNTEAFF. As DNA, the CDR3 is TGTGCCAGCAGCCAAGATGTGGGACAGAAGAACACTGAAGCTTTCTTT.

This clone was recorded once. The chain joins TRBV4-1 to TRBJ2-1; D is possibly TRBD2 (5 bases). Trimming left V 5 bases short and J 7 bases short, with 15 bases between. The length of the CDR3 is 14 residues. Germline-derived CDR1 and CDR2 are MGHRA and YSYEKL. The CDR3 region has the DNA TGCGCCAGCAGCAAATTGAGGGTCGAGAATGAGCAGTTCTTC. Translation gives CASSKLRVENEQFF.

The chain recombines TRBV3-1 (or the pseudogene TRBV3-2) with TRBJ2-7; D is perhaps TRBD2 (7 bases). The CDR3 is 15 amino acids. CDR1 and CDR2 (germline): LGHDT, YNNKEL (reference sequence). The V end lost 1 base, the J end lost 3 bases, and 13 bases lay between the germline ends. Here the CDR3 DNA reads TGTGCCAGCAGCCAAGGGCCGGGGGGCCGCTACGAGCAGTACTTC. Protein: CASSQGPGGRYEQYF.

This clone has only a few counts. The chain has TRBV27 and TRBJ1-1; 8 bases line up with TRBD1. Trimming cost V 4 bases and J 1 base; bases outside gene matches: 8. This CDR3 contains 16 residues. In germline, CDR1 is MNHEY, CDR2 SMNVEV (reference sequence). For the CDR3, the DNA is TGTGCCAGCAGTTCCCTAGCCGGGACAGGGAACACTGAAGCTTTCTTT. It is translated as CASSSLAGTGNTEAFF.

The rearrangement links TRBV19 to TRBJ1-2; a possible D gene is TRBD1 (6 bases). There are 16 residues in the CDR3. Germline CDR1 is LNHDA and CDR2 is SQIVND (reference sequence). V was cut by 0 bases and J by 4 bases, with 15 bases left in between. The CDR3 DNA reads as TGTGCCAGTAGTATAGATCGACAGGCCCGGAGCTATGGCTACACCTTC. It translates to CASSIDRQARSYGYTF.

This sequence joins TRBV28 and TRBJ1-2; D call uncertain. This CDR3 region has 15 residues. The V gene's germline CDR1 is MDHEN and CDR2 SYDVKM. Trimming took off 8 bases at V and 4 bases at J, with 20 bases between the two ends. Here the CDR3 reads CASFWADRPFYGYTF. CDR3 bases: TGTGCCAGCTTTTGGGCAGACCGCCCTTTCTATGGCTACACCTTC.

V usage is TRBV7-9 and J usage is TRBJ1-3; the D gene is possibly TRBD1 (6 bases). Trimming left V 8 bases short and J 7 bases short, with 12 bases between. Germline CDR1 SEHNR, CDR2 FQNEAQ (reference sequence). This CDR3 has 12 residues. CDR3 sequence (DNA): TGTGCCAGCGGACTCCAGGGGAACACCATATATTTT. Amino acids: CASGLQGNTIYF.

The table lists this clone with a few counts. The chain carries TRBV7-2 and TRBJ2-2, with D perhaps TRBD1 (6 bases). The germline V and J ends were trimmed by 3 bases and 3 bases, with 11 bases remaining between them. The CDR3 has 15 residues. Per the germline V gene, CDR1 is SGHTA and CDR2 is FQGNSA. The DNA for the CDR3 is TGTGCCAGCAGCTTCCCAGGGGATTACACCGGGGAGCTGTTTTTT. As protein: CASSFPGDYTGELFF.

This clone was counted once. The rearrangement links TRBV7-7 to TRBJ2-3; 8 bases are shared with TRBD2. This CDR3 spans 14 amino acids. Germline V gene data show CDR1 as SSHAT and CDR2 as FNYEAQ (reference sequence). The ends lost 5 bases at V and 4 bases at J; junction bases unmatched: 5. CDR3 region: CASSVSGVSDTQYF. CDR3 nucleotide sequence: TGTGCCAGCAGCGTTAGCGGGGTGTCAGATACGCAGTATTTT.

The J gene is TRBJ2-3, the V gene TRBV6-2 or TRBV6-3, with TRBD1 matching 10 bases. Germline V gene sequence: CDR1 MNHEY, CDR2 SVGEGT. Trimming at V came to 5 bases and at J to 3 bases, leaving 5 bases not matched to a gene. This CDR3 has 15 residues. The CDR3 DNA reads TGTGCCAGCAGTCCCGGGACAGGGGCTACAGATACGCAGTATTTT. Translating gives CASSPGTGATDTQYF.

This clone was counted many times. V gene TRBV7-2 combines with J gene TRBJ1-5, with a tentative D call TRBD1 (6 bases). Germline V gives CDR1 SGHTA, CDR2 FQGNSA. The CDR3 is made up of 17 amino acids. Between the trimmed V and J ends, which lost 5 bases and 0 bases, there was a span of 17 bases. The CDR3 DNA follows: TGTGCCAGCAGCCCCGGGCTAACAGGGATTAGCAATCAGCCCCAGCATTTT. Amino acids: CASSPGLTGISNQPQHF. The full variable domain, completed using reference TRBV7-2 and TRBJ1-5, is GAGVSQSPSNKVTEKGKDVELRCDPISGHTALYWYRQSLGQGLEFLIYFQGNSAPDKSGLPSDRFSAERTGGSVSTLTIQRTQQEDSAVYLCASSPGLTGISNQPQHFGDGTRLSIL.

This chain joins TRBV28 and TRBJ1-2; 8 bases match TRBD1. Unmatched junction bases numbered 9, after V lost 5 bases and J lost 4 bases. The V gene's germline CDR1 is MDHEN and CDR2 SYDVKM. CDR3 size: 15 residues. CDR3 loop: CASSEGTGGTYGYTF. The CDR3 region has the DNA TGTGCCAGCAGTGAGGGGACAGGCGGCACCTATGGCTACACCTTC.

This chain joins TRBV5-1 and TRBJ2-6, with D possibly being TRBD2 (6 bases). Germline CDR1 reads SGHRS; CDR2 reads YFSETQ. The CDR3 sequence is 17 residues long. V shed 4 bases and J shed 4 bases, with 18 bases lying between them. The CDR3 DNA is TGCGCCAGCAGCCTCACCCCTGGAGGGGTAGGGGCCAACGTCCTGACTTTC. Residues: CASSLTPGGVGANVLTF. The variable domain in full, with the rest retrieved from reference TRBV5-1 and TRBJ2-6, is KAGVTQTPRYLIKTRGQQVTLSCSPISGHRSVSWYQQTPGQGLQFLFEYFSETQRNKGNFPGRFSGRQFSNSRSEMNVSTLELGDSALYLCASSLTPGGVGANVLTFGAGSRLTVL.

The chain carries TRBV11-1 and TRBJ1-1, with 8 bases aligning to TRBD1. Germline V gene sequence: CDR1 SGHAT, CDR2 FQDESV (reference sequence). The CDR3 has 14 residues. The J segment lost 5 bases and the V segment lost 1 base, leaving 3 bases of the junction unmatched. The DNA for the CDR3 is TGTGCCAGCAGCTTAGGCAGGGGGCCAACTGAAGCTTTCTTT. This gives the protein CASSLGRGPTEAFF.

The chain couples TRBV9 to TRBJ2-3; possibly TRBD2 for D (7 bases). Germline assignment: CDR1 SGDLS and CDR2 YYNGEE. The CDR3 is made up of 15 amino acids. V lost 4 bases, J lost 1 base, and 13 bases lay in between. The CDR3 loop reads CASSPLGGRTDTQYF. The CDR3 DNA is TGTGCCAGCAGCCCTTTGGGGGGGCGCACAGATACGCAGTATTTT.